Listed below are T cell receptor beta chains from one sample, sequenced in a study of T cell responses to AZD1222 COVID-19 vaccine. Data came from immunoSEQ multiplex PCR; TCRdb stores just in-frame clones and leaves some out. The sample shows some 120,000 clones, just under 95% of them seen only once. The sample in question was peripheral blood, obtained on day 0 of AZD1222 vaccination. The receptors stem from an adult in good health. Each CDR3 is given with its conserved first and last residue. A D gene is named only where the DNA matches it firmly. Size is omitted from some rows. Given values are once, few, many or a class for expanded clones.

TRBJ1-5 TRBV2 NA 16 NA TGTGCCAGCACCCGGAGAAGAGGGGATAGCAATCAGCCCCAGCATTTT CASTRRRGDSNQPQHF
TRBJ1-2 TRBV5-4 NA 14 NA TGTGCCAGCAGAACCAGGGGCGCTAGCTATGGCTACACCTTC CASRTRGASYGYTF
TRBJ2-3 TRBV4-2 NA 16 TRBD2 TGTGCCAGCAGCCAGACTAGCGGGATGACCACAGATACGCAGTATTTT CASSQTSGMTTDTQYF
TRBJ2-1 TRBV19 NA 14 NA TGTGCCAGCCGGAGAGAGATAGCCTACAATGAGCAGTTCTTC CASRREIAYNEQFF
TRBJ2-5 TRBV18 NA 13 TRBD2 TGTGCCAGCTCGGCGACTAGCGGGAGGGCCCAGTACTTC CASSATSGRAQYF
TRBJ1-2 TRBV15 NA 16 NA TGTGCCACCAGCAGAGATCTGGCCGGTGGCCACTATGGCTACACCTTC CATSRDLAGGHYGYTF
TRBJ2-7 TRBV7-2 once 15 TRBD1 TGTGCCAGCAGCTTGGGGGACAGGAGCTCCTACGAGCAGTACTTC CASSLGDRSSYEQYF
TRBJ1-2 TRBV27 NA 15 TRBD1 TGTGCCAGCAGTCTCCAGAGGACAGGGCTTAATGGCTACACCTTC CASSLQRTGLNGYTF
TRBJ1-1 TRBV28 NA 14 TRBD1 TGTGCCAGCAAGGGAGACAGGGGGGGAACTGAAGCTTTCTTT CASKGDRGGTEAFF
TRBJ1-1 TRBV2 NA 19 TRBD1 TGTGCCAGCAGTGAAGCGGTCGGGACAGGGTATGAAATGAACACTGAAGCTTTCTTT CASSEAVGTGYEMNTEAFF
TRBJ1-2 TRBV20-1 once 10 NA TGCAGTGCTAGTCGGAATGGCTACACCTTC CSASRNGYTF
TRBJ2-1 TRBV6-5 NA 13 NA TGTGCCAGCACCCCAAGAGGCAACAATGAGCAGTTCTTC CASTPRGNNEQFF
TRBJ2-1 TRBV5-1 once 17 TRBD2 TGCGCCAGCAGCTTGAGCCGGGGACTAGCGATTATAGATGAGCAGTTCTTC CASSLSRGLAIIDEQFF
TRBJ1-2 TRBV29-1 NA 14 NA TGCAGCGTCTTTTCGGGGACGGCTAACTATGGCTACACCTTC CSVFSGTANYGYTF
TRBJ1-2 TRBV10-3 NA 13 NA TGTGCCATCAGTGAGGACAGCAACTATGGCTACACCTTC CAISEDSNYGYTF
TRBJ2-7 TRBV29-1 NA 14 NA TGCAGCGTTGTTTGGCGGCACCACCACTACGAGCAGTACTTC CSVVWRHHHYEQYF
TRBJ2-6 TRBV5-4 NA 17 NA TGTGCCAGCAGCTTGGAACAGGGTGTAACTGGGGCCAACGTCCTGACTTTC CASSLEQGVTGANVLTF
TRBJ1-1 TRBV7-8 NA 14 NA TGTGCCAGCATCATACTACCCGGCGACACTGAAGCTTTCTTT CASIILPGDTEAFF